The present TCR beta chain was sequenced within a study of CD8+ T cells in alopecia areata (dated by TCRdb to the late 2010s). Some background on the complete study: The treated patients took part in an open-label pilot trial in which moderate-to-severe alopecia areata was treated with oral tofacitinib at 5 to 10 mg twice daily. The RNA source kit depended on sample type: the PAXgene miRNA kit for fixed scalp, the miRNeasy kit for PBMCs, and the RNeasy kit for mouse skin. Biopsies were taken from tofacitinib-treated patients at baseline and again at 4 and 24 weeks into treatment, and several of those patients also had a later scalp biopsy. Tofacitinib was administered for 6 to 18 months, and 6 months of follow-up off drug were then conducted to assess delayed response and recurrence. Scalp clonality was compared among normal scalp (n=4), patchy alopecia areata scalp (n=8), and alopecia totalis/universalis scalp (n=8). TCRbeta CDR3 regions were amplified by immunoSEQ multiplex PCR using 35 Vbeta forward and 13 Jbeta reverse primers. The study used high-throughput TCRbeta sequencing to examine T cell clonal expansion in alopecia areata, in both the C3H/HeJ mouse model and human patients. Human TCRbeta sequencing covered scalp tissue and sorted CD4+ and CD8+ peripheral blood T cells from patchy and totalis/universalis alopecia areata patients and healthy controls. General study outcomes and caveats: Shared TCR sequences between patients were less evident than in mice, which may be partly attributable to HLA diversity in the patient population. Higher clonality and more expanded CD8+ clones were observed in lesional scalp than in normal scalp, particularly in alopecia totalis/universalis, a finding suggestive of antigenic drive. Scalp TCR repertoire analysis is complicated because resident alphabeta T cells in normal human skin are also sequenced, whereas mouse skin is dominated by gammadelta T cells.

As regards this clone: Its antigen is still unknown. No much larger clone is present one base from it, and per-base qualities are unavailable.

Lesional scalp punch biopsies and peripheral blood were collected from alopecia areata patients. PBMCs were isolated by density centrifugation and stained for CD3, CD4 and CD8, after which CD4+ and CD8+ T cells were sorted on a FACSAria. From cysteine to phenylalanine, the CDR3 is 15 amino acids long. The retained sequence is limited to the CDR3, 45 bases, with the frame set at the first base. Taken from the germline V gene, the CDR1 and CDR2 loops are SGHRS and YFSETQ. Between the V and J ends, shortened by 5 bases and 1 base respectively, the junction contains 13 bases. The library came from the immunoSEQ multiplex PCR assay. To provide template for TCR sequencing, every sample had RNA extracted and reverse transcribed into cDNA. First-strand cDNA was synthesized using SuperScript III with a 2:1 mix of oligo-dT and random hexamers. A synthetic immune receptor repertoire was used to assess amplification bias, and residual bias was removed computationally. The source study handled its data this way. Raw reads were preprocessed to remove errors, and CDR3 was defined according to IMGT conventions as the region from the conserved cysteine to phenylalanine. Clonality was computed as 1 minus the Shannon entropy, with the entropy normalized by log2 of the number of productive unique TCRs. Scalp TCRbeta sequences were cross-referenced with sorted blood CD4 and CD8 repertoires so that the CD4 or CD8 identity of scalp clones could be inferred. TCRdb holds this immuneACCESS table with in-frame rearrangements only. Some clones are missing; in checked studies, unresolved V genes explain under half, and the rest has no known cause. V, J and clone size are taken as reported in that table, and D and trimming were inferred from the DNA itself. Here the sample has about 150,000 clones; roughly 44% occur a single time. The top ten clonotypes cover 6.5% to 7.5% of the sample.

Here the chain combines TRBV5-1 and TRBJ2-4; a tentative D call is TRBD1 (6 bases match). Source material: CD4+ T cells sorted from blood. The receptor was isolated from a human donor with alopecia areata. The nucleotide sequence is TGCGCCAGCAGGTCAGGGGAACCGGCCAAAAACATTCAGTACTTC. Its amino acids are CASRSGEPAKNIQYF.